This T cell receptor (beta chain) is drawn from a study of CD8+ T cells in alopecia areata. Looking at the study overall: Treated patients received oral tofacitinib, 5 to 10 mg twice daily. The study gave tofacitinib for 6 to 18 months, then 6 months off drug.

Alopecia areata patients provided lesional scalp punch biopsies and peripheral blood. General observations from the study: Clonality exceeded that of normal scalp in lesional scalp, most notably in alopecia totalis/universalis.

TCR sequencing used cDNA made by reverse transcription of extracted RNA. Here immunoSEQ multiplex PCR was the method, and the copy in TCRdb shows in-frame clones only, minus some. The table has roughly 120,000 clones, roughly two fifths seen once; the top ten hold 2.5% to 3.5%. Germline lookup yields CDR1 SQVTM and CDR2 ANQGSEA. The V and J ends lost 3 bases and 3 bases respectively, with 11 bases between them. This CDR3 is built from 13 residues. Notes on this clone: The antigen remains undetermined.

The source material was CD4+ T cells sorted from blood. The gene calls are TRBV29-1 and TRBJ1-2, with a possible D match to TRBD1 (5 bases). The TCR originated in a human donor with alopecia areata. The CDR3 region has the DNA TGCAGCGTTGAGGAAGACAGCCACTATGGCTACACCTTC. The encoded protein is CSVEEDSHYGYTF.